This T cell receptor (beta chain) was recovered during a study of cytotoxic CD8 clonotypes in ibrutinib-treated CLL. Regarding this clone: Its antigen is not identified.

Trimming removed 5 bases at V and 1 base at J, with 15 bases between. Germline CDR1 and CDR2: SGHAT and FQNNGV. This CDR3 region has 16 residues. The study, taken as a whole, reports: Public clonotypes were uncommon and contracted or stayed stable on treatment.

Libraries were prepared by immunoSEQ multiplex PCR; TCRdb keeps only in-frame clonotypes and omits some of them. The sample consists of about 310,000 clones, just under 80% of them appearing once. This clonotype originated in a human donor with chronic lymphocytic leukemia. Source: PBMCs, taken before ibrutinib treatment. The chain uses TRBV11-2 and TRBJ2-1; D ambiguous. CDR3 nucleotide sequence: TGTGCCAGCAGCCCCGACTTTATAGGGTCCTACAATGAGCAGTTCTTC. Translated: CASSPDFIGSYNEQFF.